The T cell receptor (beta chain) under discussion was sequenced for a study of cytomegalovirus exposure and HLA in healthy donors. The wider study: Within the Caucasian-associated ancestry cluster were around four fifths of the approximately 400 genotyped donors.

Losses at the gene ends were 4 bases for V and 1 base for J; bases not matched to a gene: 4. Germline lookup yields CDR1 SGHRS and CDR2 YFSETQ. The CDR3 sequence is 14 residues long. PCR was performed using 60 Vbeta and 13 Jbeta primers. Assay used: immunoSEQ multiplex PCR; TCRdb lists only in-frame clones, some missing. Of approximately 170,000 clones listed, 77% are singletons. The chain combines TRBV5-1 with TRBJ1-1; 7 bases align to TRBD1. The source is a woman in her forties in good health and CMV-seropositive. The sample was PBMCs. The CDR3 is CASSGRTGNTEAFF. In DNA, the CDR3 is TGCGCCAGCAGCGGACGGACAGGGAACACTGAAGCTTTCTTT.